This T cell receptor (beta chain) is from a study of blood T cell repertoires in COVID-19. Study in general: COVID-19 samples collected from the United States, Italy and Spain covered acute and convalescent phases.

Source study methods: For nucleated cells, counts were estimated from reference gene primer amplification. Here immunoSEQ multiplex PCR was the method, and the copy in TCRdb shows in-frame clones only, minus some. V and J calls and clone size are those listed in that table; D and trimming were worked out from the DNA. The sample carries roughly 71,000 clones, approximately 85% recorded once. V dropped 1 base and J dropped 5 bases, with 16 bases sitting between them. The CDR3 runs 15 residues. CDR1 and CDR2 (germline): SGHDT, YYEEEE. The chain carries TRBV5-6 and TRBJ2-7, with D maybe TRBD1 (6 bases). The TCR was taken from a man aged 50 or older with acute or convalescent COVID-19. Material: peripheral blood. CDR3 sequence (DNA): TGTGCCAGCAGCTTGCTGGACAGATTATATAACGAGCAGTACTTC. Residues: CASSLLDRLYNEQYF.